This T cell receptor (beta chain) was found in a study of T cells of healthy individuals. Trimming removed 3 bases at V and 0 bases at J, with 11 bases between. The CDR3 totals 16 residues. Using its own MiXCR run on the 5' RACE reads, TCRdb lists one record per CDR3 protein. The profile shows 45,000 to 60,000 distinct CDR3 sequences, 14% to 15% of them singletons. The TCR originated in a human donor in good health. V is TRBV12-3 or TRBV12-4 and J is TRBJ1-4; no firm D call. CDR3 region: CASSLGKLATNEKLFF. The CDR3 DNA follows: TGTGCCAGCAGTTTGGGAAAGCTTGCAACTAATGAAAAACTGTTTTTT.